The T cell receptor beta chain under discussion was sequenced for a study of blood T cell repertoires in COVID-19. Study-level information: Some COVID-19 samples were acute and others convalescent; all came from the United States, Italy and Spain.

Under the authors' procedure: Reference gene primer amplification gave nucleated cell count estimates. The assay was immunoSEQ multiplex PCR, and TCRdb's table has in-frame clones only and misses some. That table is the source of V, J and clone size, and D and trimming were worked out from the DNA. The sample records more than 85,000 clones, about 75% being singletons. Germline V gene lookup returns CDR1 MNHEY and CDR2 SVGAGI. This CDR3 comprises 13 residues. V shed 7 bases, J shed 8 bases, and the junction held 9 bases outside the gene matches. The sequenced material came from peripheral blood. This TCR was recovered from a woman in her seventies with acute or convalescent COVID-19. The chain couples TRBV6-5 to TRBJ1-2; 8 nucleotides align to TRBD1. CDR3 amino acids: CASTTGDRQGYTF. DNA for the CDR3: TGTGCCAGCACGACAGGGGATCGGCAGGGCTACACCTTC.